One and the same sample provided the 3 T cell receptor beta chains below, sequenced in a study of blood T cell repertoires in COVID-19. TCRdb's table, derived via immunoSEQ multiplex PCR, lists solely in-frame clones and lacks some. Among roughly 400,000 clones listed, over 75% were seen once. Sequencing used PBMCs or T cells enriched from blood (not recorded which). The receptors were sampled from a woman younger than 35 who had been exposed to COVID-19.

This sequence joins TRBV10-3 and TRBJ2-7; TRBD2 agrees at 9 bases. Germline V gene sequence: CDR1 ENHRY, CDR2 SYGVKD. The CDR3 extends over 15 amino acids. V was clipped by 0 bases and J by 6 bases; unmatched bases: 6. CDR3 sequence (DNA): TGTGCCATCAGTGAGTCGATAGCGGGAGCGTCCGAGCAGTACTTC. Protein product: CAISESIAGASEQYF.

The genes are TRBV3-1 (or the pseudogene TRBV3-2) and TRBJ1-6; D uncertain. V lost 3 bases and J 3 bases, leaving 6 bases between the germline ends. The CDR3 is 14 amino acids. Germline loops: CDR1 LGHDT, CDR2 YNNKEL (reference sequence). CDR3 bases: TGTGCCAGCAGCCAGGTAGACTATAATTCACCCCTCCACTTT. Encoded protein: CASSQVDYNSPLHF.

The rearrangement joins TRBV4-1 to TRBJ2-7, with D possibly TRBD1 on 6 matching bases. CDR1 and CDR2 (germline): MGHRA, YSYEKL. V lost 0 bases and J 7 bases, leaving 19 bases between the germline ends. This CDR3 comprises 16 residues. Here the CDR3 reads CASSQEVQGTRYEQYF. The CDR3 DNA is TGCGCCAGCAGCCAAGAGGTCCAGGGGACCCGGTATGAGCAGTACTTC.